This T cell receptor (beta chain) was documented in a study of early T cells in non-severe SARS-CoV-2 infection. As for the study in general: From unsorted whole blood, bulk RNA was sequenced, and the chains remained unpaired. Points from the study as a whole: The study's VDJdb matching favored anti-spike CD8 responses and missed private and CD4 specificities.

The CDR3 runs 18 residues. V lost 4 bases to trimming and J lost 0 bases; unmatched junction nucleotides: 9. The germline V gene encodes CDR1 LGHDT and CDR2 YNNKEL (reference sequence). Individual cDNA molecules received unique molecular identifiers. TCRdb called the 5' RACE reads again in MiXCR, with one record for every CDR3 protein. This sample yields roughly 30,000 distinct CDR3 sequences, of which 5.1% are seen a single time; 2.6% belongs to the top ten. In the case of this clonotype: No antigen is known for it.

The sample was whole blood. The chain links TRBV3-1 to TRBJ2-2; 9 positions agree with TRBD2. The TCR sequence derives from an adult who was a healthcare worker with PCR-confirmed SARS-CoV-2 infection or an uninfected control (not recorded which). CDR3 nucleotide sequence: TGTGCCAGCAGCCTACCCCCGCTAGCGGGACCGAACACCGGGGAGCTGTTTTTT. Translated, it gives CASSLPPLAGPNTGELFF. Based on the CDR3 plus reference TRBV3-1 and TRBJ2-2, the full variable domain is DTAVSQTPKYLVTQMGNDKSIKCEQNLGHDTMYWYKQDSKKFLKIMFSYNNKELIINETVPNRFSPKSPDKAHLNLHINSLELGDSAVYFCASSLPPLAGPNTGELFFGEGSRLTVL.